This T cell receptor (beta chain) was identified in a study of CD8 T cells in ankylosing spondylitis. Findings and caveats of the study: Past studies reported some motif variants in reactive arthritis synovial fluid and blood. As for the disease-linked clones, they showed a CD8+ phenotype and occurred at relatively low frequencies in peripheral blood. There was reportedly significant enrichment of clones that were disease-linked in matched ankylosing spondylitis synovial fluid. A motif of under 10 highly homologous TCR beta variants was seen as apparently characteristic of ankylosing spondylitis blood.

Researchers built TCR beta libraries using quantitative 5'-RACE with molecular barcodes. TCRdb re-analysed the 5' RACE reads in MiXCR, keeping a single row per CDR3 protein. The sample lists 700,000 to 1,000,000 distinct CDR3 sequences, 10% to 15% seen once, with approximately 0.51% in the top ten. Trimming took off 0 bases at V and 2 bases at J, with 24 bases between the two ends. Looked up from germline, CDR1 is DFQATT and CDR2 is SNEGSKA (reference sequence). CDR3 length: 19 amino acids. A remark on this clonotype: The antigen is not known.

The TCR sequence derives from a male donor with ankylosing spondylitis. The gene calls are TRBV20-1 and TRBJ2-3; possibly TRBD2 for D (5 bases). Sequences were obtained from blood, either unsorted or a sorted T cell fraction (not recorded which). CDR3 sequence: CSARDEGGLGPIHTDTQYF. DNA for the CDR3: TGCAGTGCTAGAGATGAAGGAGGTTTGGGTCCAATACACACAGATACGCAGTATTTT.